The clone carrying this TCR beta chain was detected only a few times. These data come from a study of cytomegalovirus exposure and HLA in healthy donors. PCR employed 60 Vbeta and 13 Jbeta primers. Here immunoSEQ multiplex PCR was the method, and the copy in TCRdb shows in-frame clones only, minus some. Here the sample spans 200,000 to 250,000 clones, roughly 80% being singletons. This CDR3 comprises 13 residues. From germline, CDR1 is SGHKS and CDR2 YYEKEE (reference sequence). With 3 bases clipped from V and 5 bases from J, the junction kept 4 bases outside the gene matches. The V gene is TRBV5-5, the J gene TRBJ2-7; 8 positions match TRBD1. The sample comprised PBMCs. This TCR came from a man aged 50 to 60 in good health and CMV-seronegative. The CDR3 region has the DNA TGTGCCAGCAGCTGGGGGACAGGAAACGAGCAGTACTTC. The encoded protein is CASSWGTGNEQYF.